These T cell receptor beta chains were read from a single sample in a study of cytomegalovirus exposure and HLA in healthy donors. TCRdb's copy holds only in-frame clones and misses some; the assay was immunoSEQ multiplex PCR. The sample consists of roughly 120,000 clones, more than 75% of them appearing once. Specimen: PBMCs. Receptor source: a woman under 40 in good health and CMV-seropositive. Each CDR3 is given with its conserved first and last residue. A D gene is named only where the DNA matches it firmly. Some rows mark clone size as missing; the rest say once, few, many or name a class of expanded clone.

clone_size: .; j_call: TRBJ2-5; d_call: .; v_call: TRBV13; cdr3_aa: CASSLYTGEETQYF; cdr3_nt: TGTGCCAGCAGCCTTTACACAGGAGAAGAGACCCAGTACTTC
clone_size: few; j_call: TRBJ2-3; d_call: TRBD2; v_call: TRBV19; cdr3_aa: CASSAASGSTDTQYF; cdr3_nt: TGTGCCAGTAGTGCAGCTAGCGGGAGTACAGATACGCAGTATTTT
clone_size: .; j_call: TRBJ1-1; d_call: .; v_call: TRBV21-1; cdr3_aa: CASSKERTGKAVGMNTEAFF; cdr3_nt: TGTGCCAGCAGCAAAGAGCGGACAGGGAAAGCGGTAGGTATGAACACTGAAGCTTTCTTT
clone_size: .; j_call: TRBJ1-2; d_call: .; v_call: TRBV5-4; cdr3_aa: CASSLARRGLNYGYTF; cdr3_nt: TGTGCCAGCAGCTTGGCCAGGCGGGGACTTAACTATGGCTACACCTTC
clone_size: few; j_call: TRBJ2-1; d_call: TRBD2; v_call: TRBV2; cdr3_aa: CASRSSGNVDEQFF; cdr3_nt: TGTGCCAGCAGGTCGAGCGGGAACGTAGATGAGCAGTTCTTC
clone_size: .; j_call: TRBJ2-5; d_call: TRBD2; v_call: TRBV28; cdr3_aa: CASRWTSGNQETQYF; cdr3_nt: TGTGCCAGCAGATGGACTAGCGGGAACCAAGAGACCCAGTACTTC
clone_size: .; j_call: TRBJ2-7; d_call: .; v_call: TRBV5-6; cdr3_aa: CASSLPRAGEQYF; cdr3_nt: TGTGCCAGCAGCTTGCCCCGGGCGGGTGAGCAGTACTTC
clone_size: .; j_call: TRBJ1-2; d_call: .; v_call: TRBV28; cdr3_aa: CASTPGGNNYGYTF; cdr3_nt: TGTGCCAGCACCCCTGGGGGGAATAACTATGGCTACACCTTC
clone_size: .; j_call: TRBJ2-3; d_call: TRBD2; v_call: TRBV5-6; cdr3_aa: CASSLRLAGDLRTDTQYF; cdr3_nt: TGTGCCAGCAGCTTGAGGCTAGCGGGGGATCTTCGAACAGATACGCAGTATTTT
clone_size: .; j_call: TRBJ2-5; d_call: TRBD1; v_call: TRBV7-9; cdr3_aa: CASSLAVPGQGASETQYF; cdr3_nt: TGTGCCAGCAGCTTAGCCGTACCGGGACAGGGGGCTTCGGAGACCCAGTACTTC
clone_size: .; j_call: TRBJ2-1; d_call: TRBD2; v_call: TRBV9; cdr3_aa: CASSVAASGTGEQFF; cdr3_nt: TGTGCCAGCAGCGTAGCGGCTAGCGGGACCGGGGAGCAGTTCTTC
clone_size: .; j_call: TRBJ2-3; d_call: .; v_call: TRBV4-3; cdr3_aa: CASSQQQGLTDTQYF; cdr3_nt: TGCGCCAGCAGCCAACAACAGGGTCTCACAGATACGCAGTATTTT
clone_size: .; j_call: TRBJ1-4; d_call: .; v_call: TRBV4-3; cdr3_aa: CASSQAGKRGEKLFF; cdr3_nt: TGCGCCAGCAGCCAAGCAGGAAAAAGGGGTGAAAAACTGTTTTTT
clone_size: .; j_call: TRBJ2-3; d_call: .; v_call: TRBV7-2; cdr3_aa: CASSLARRPPDTQYF; cdr3_nt: TGTGCCAGCAGCTTAGCGCGGAGACCCCCAGATACGCAGTATTTT
clone_size: .; j_call: TRBJ2-4; d_call: TRBD2; v_call: TRBV18; cdr3_aa: CASSPSSGSKNIQYF; cdr3_nt: TGTGCCAGCTCACCATCCAGCGGGAGCAAAAACATTCAGTACTTC
clone_size: .; j_call: TRBJ1-1; d_call: .; v_call: TRBV9; cdr3_aa: CASSVEVGGTEAFF; cdr3_nt: TGTGCCAGCAGCGTAGAGGTGGGAGGCACTGAAGCTTTCTTT
clone_size: .; j_call: TRBJ1-5; d_call: TRBD1; v_call: TRBV6-5; cdr3_aa: CASSWDRGHQPQHF; cdr3_nt: TGTGCCAGCAGTTGGGACAGGGGGCACCAGCCCCAGCATTTT
clone_size: .; j_call: TRBJ2-1; d_call: TRBD2; v_call: TRBV9; cdr3_aa: CASSGRSGGFKNEQFF; cdr3_nt: TGTGCCAGCAGCGGACGTAGCGGGGGGTTTAAGAATGAGCAGTTCTTC
clone_size: .; j_call: TRBJ1-4; d_call: TRBD1; v_call: TRBV4-2; cdr3_aa: CASSQDPPGQGGKLFF; cdr3_nt: TGTGCCAGCAGCCAAGATCCGCCGGGACAGGGAGGAAAACTGTTTTTT
clone_size: .; j_call: TRBJ2-3; d_call: .; v_call: TRBV6-4; cdr3_aa: CASSEAGATDTQYF; cdr3_nt: TGTGCCAGCAGTGAGGCGGGGGCCACAGATACGCAGTATTTT
clone_size: .; j_call: TRBJ2-3; d_call: .; v_call: TRBV18; cdr3_aa: CASSPTRVSTDTQYF; cdr3_nt: TGTGCCAGCTCACCAACTCGAGTTAGCACAGATACGCAGTATTTT
clone_size: .; j_call: TRBJ2-7; d_call: TRBD1; v_call: TRBV10-3; cdr3_aa: CAVRQGYYEQYF; cdr3_nt: TGTGCCGTAAGACAGGGGTACTACGAGCAGTACTTC
clone_size: once; j_call: TRBJ2-1; d_call: TRBD2; v_call: TRBV28; cdr3_aa: CASSLRREFLYGEQFF; cdr3_nt: TGTGCCAGCAGTTTGAGGCGGGAGTTTCTTTATGGGGAGCAGTTCTTC
clone_size: once; j_call: TRBJ2-7; d_call: TRBD1; v_call: TRBV5-1; cdr3_aa: CASSNVRTGDEQYF; cdr3_nt: TGCGCCAGCAGCAACGTTAGGACAGGGGACGAGCAGTACTTC
clone_size: .; j_call: TRBJ2-2; d_call: TRBD2; v_call: TRBV4-2; cdr3_aa: CASSLTLPSGGDPGELFF; cdr3_nt: TGTGCCAGCAGCCTAACCCTGCCTAGCGGGGGTGACCCCGGGGAGCTGTTTTTT
clone_size: .; j_call: TRBJ2-1; d_call: TRBD2; v_call: TRBV27; cdr3_aa: CASSLSRLALNEQFF; cdr3_nt: TGTGCCAGCAGTTTATCTAGACTAGCTCTCAATGAGCAGTTCTTC
clone_size: .; j_call: TRBJ1-5; d_call: .; v_call: TRBV25-1; cdr3_aa: CASSEWGQLKGNQPQHF; cdr3_nt: TGTGCCAGCAGTGAATGGGGGCAGCTTAAAGGGAATCAGCCCCAGCATTTT
clone_size: once; j_call: TRBJ1-1; d_call: .; v_call: TRBV7-2; cdr3_aa: CASSLQWNTEAFF; cdr3_nt: TGTGCCAGCAGCTTACAGTGGAACACTGAAGCTTTCTTT
clone_size: .; j_call: TRBJ1-2; d_call: .; v_call: TRBV5-1; cdr3_aa: CASSLGTSLGYTF; cdr3_nt: TGCGCCAGCAGCTTGGGCACTTCCCTTGGCTACACCTTC
clone_size: .; j_call: TRBJ2-1; d_call: TRBD2; v_call: TRBV18; cdr3_aa: CASSPLAGTYNEQFF; cdr3_nt: TGTGCCAGCTCACCACTAGCGGGAACCTACAATGAGCAGTTCTTC
clone_size: once; j_call: TRBJ2-7; d_call: TRBD2; v_call: TRBV7-2; cdr3_aa: CASSHQGGGAYEQYF; cdr3_nt: TGTGCCAGCAGCCACCAGGGCGGGGGGGCCTACGAGCAGTACTTC
clone_size: .; j_call: TRBJ1-2; d_call: .; v_call: TRBV2; cdr3_aa: CASSELSDSYGYTF; cdr3_nt: TGTGCCAGCAGTGAATTAAGTGACAGTTATGGCTACACCTTC
clone_size: few; j_call: TRBJ1-6; d_call: .; v_call: TRBV2; cdr3_aa: CASTPLTTLGSPLHF; cdr3_nt: TGTGCCAGCACTCCCTTGACTACCCTCGGTTCACCCCTCCACTTT
clone_size: .; j_call: TRBJ2-7; d_call: TRBD1; v_call: TRBV28; cdr3_aa: CASRQGVYEQYF; cdr3_nt: TGTGCCAGCCGACAGGGGGTCTACGAGCAGTACTTC
clone_size: .; j_call: TRBJ1-1; d_call: .; v_call: TRBV15; cdr3_aa: CATSRRGSSVPWAFF; cdr3_nt: TGTGCCACCAGCAGGCGGGGGAGCAGTGTGCCTTGGGCTTTCTTT
clone_size: .; j_call: TRBJ1-1; d_call: TRBD1; v_call: TRBV19; cdr3_aa: CASSTDRDAEAFF; cdr3_nt: TGTGCCAGTAGTACCGACAGGGATGCTGAAGCTTTCTTT
clone_size: large; j_call: TRBJ1-2; d_call: .; v_call: TRBV29-1; cdr3_aa: CSVGQSNYGYTF; cdr3_nt: TGCAGCGTTGGACAGTCTAACTATGGCTACACCTTC
clone_size: .; j_call: TRBJ2-7; d_call: .; v_call: TRBV19; cdr3_aa: CASSQSLIVGKRYEQYF; cdr3_nt: TGTGCCAGTAGCCAAAGCCTTATTGTGGGGAAGCGGTACGAGCAGTACTTC
clone_size: .; j_call: TRBJ2-5; d_call: TRBD2; v_call: TRBV5-6; cdr3_aa: CASSLGLAGGTRGRETQYF; cdr3_nt: TGTGCCAGCAGCTTGGGACTAGCGGGGGGTACGAGGGGGCGAGAGACCCAGTACTTC
clone_size: .; j_call: TRBJ2-3; d_call: .; v_call: TRBV7-9; cdr3_aa: CASSAIRDTADTQYF; cdr3_nt: TGTGCCAGCAGCGCCATCCGGGACACAGCAGATACGCAGTATTTT
clone_size: .; j_call: TRBJ2-7; d_call: TRBD2; v_call: TRBV28; cdr3_aa: CASSFYPPSGTSYEQYF; cdr3_nt: TGTGCCAGCAGTTTCTATCCCCCTAGCGGGACATCCTACGAGCAGTACTTC
clone_size: once; j_call: TRBJ2-5; d_call: TRBD2; v_call: TRBV13; cdr3_aa: CASSRRTSGSRETQYF; cdr3_nt: TGTGCCAGCAGCCGACGGACTAGCGGGAGTCGTGAGACCCAGTACTTC
clone_size: .; j_call: TRBJ2-2; d_call: TRBD2; v_call: TRBV6-4; cdr3_aa: CASSPLAGDTGELFF; cdr3_nt: TGTGCCAGCAGTCCCCTAGCGGGAGATACCGGGGAGCTGTTTTTT
clone_size: .; j_call: TRBJ2-5; d_call: .; v_call: TRBV11-2; cdr3_aa: CASRLGAAETQYF; cdr3_nt: TGTGCCAGCAGACTTGGGGCAGCCGAGACCCAGTACTTC
clone_size: .; j_call: TRBJ2-5; d_call: TRBD2; v_call: TRBV29-1; cdr3_aa: CSALGLAGGETQYF; cdr3_nt: TGCAGCGCCCTGGGGCTAGCGGGAGGGGAGACCCAGTACTTC
clone_size: .; j_call: TRBJ2-7; d_call: .; v_call: TRBV4-1; cdr3_aa: CASSQRTGEVSGAYEQYF; cdr3_nt: TGCGCCAGCAGCCAGAGGACAGGGGAGGTTAGCGGGGCCTACGAGCAGTACTTC
clone_size: once; j_call: TRBJ2-7; d_call: TRBD2; v_call: TRBV7-2; cdr3_aa: CASSLFPSGSSEQYF; cdr3_nt: TGTGCCAGCAGCTTATTCCCCAGCGGGAGTAGCGAGCAGTACTTC
clone_size: .; j_call: TRBJ2-7; d_call: .; v_call: TRBV4-1; cdr3_aa: CASSQDVTGHEQYF; cdr3_nt: TGCGCCAGCAGCCAAGATGTCACAGGCCACGAGCAGTACTTC
clone_size: .; j_call: TRBJ2-3; d_call: .; v_call: TRBV27; cdr3_aa: CASSLGDTQYF; cdr3_nt: TGTGCCAGCAGCCTCGGGGATACGCAGTATTTT
clone_size: .; j_call: TRBJ2-1; d_call: .; v_call: TRBV5-1; cdr3_aa: CASSLRRGAVYNEQFF; cdr3_nt: TGCGCCAGCAGCTTGCGAAGGGGTGCTGTCTACAATGAGCAGTTCTTC
clone_size: .; j_call: TRBJ2-1; d_call: .; v_call: TRBV29-1; cdr3_aa: CSVESSTAVYNEQFF; cdr3_nt: TGCAGCGTTGAAAGCAGCACGGCGGTTTACAATGAGCAGTTCTTC
clone_size: .; j_call: TRBJ2-2; d_call: TRBD1; v_call: TRBV13; cdr3_aa: CASSFPTGGGTGELFF; cdr3_nt: TGTGCCAGCAGCTTTCCGACAGGGGGCGGCACCGGGGAGCTGTTTTTT
clone_size: .; j_call: TRBJ2-5; d_call: TRBD2; v_call: TRBV5-4; cdr3_aa: CASRRSGGAGETQYF; cdr3_nt: TGTGCCAGCAGAAGGAGCGGGGGGGCCGGGGAGACCCAGTACTTC
clone_size: .; j_call: TRBJ1-6; d_call: .; v_call: TRBV6-6; cdr3_aa: CASRYRTETNSPLHF; cdr3_nt: TGTGCCAGCAGATATAGGACAGAAACAAATTCACCCCTCCACTTT
clone_size: .; j_call: TRBJ1-6; d_call: TRBD1; v_call: TRBV5-1; cdr3_aa: CASSLEGALRDSPLHF; cdr3_nt: TGCGCCAGCAGCTTGGAGGGGGCCCTACGGGATTCACCCCTCCACTTT